A single sample gave rise to the 18 T cell receptor beta chains below, sequenced in a study of graft-versus-host responses after intestinal transplantation. TCRdb's copy holds only in-frame clones and misses some; the assay was immunoSEQ multiplex PCR. The sample yields some 14,000 clones, 67% seen once. Lamina propria and intraepithelial lymphocytes were released by processing graft tissue. Here the sequenced sample was ileum tissue, taken just under 700 days after intestinal transplantation. These receptors all stem from a human patient who received an intestinal transplant, so some T cells may come from the graft donor.

This clone turned up a few times. The chain has TRBV13 and TRBJ2-3; weak D call: TRBD1 (5 bases). CDR1 is PRHDT, CDR2 FYEKMQ, per germline (reference sequence). This CDR3 contains 16 residues. Trimming took off 1 base at V and 6 bases at J, with 17 bases between the two ends. The CDR3 region has the DNA TGTGCCAGCAGCTTAGATTTCAGGGCCCGAGTGGATACGCAGTATTTT. Amino acids: CASSLDFRARVDTQYF.

V and J are TRBV5-5 and TRBJ2-2; maybe TRBD2 (6 bases). This CDR3 is 16 amino acids long. V dropped 0 bases and J dropped 3 bases, with 12 bases sitting between them. Germline V gene sequence: CDR1 SGHKS, CDR2 YYEKEE (reference sequence). CDR3 protein: CASSLGRDWYTGELFF. CDR3 DNA sequence: TGTGCCAGCAGCTTGGGCCGGGACTGGTACACCGGGGAGCTGTTTTTT.

This chain joins TRBV30 and TRBJ2-5, with TRBD1 as a possible D gene (5 bases). With 5 bases removed from V and 5 bases from J, the gap between germline ends came to 12 bases. The germline V gene has CDR1 GTSNPN and CDR2 SVGIG (reference sequence). The CDR3 is 12 amino acids. DNA of the CDR3: TGTGCCTGGCAGGGAAGATCGGAGACCCAGTACTTC. Translated, it gives CAWQGRSETQYF.

V usage is TRBV6-6 and J usage is TRBJ1-1, with 9 bases aligning to TRBD1. Germline CDR1 is MNHNY and CDR2 is SVGAGI (reference sequence). This CDR3 has 14 residues. The junction had 2 bases not matched to a gene; V was cut back by 2 bases and J by 4 bases. The CDR3 DNA follows: TGTGCCAGCAGTTACGACAGGGGGACCACTGAAGCTTTCTTT. Its protein product is CASSYDRGTTEAFF.

V gene TRBV10-3 combines with J gene TRBJ2-3; 9 nucleotides align to TRBD2. In germline, CDR1 is ENHRY, CDR2 SYGVKD. The CDR3 contains 14 residues. V shed 9 bases and J 3 bases; nucleotides not matched to a gene: 7. Here the CDR3 DNA reads TGTGCCATAGCAAGCGGGGGGAGGACAGATACGCAGTATTTT. It is translated as CAIASGGRTDTQYF.

This chain links TRBV19 with TRBJ1-1; the D is unclear. The CDR3 runs to 14 residues. Trimming pared 8 bases from V and 0 bases from J, leaving 13 bases between. Per the germline V gene, CDR1 is LNHDA and CDR2 is SQIVND (reference sequence). CDR3 nucleotide sequence: TGTGCCAGTCGGTGGGCTTGGGTGAACACTGAAGCTTTCTTT. Translation: CASRWAWVNTEAFF.

The chain uses TRBV4-3 and TRBJ2-7; D is perhaps TRBD2 (7 bases). V lost 0 bases and J lost 2, with 14 bases in between. The CDR3 runs to 16 residues. Germline V gene lookup returns CDR1 LGHNA and CDR2 YSLEER. Here the CDR3 DNA reads TGCGCCAGCAGCCAAGATTGGGGGGGCGCCGCCTACGAGCAGTACTTC. As protein: CASSQDWGGAAYEQYF.

The chain links TRBV11-3 to TRBJ1-1, with D possibly being TRBD1 (5 bases). Trimming removed 0 bases at V and 3 bases at J, with 5 bases between. The CDR3 has 13 residues. The V gene's germline CDR1 is SGHNT and CDR2 YENEEA. The CDR3 nucleotides are TGTGCCAGCAGCTTAGACAGGGACACTGAAGCTTTCTTT. Translated: CASSLDRDTEAFF. Filled out from reference TRBV11-3 and TRBJ1-1, the complete variable domain reads EAGVVQSPRYKIIEKKQPVAFWCNPISGHNTLYWYLQNLGQGPELLIRYENEEAVDDSQLPKDRFSAERLKGVDSTLKIQPAELGDSAVYLCASSLDRDTEAFFGQGTRLTVV.

The chain carries TRBV6-4 and TRBJ1-1; D gene ambiguous. The CDR3 runs to 13 residues. Germline values: CDR1 MRHNA, CDR2 SNTAGT. V was cut by 3 bases and J by 1 base, with 6 bases left in between. The CDR3 DNA reads TGTGCCAGCAGTGAAACGGGGAACACTGAAGCTTTCTTT. It is translated as CASSETGNTEAFF.

The sample holds a few counts of this clone. The V call is TRBV23-1, the J call TRBJ1-5; 10 bases align to TRBD1. TRBV23-1 qualifies as an ORF whose function is uncertain. This CDR3 contains 16 residues. V was clipped by 0 bases and J by 7 bases; unmatched bases: 6. CDR3 bases: TGCGCCAGCAGTCAATCGGAAGGGACAGGGGTACAGCCCCAGCATTTT. Amino acid sequence: CASSQSEGTGVQPQHF.

On this clone: The sample has other DNA sequences that encode this CDR3 too. In nucleotides, the CDR3 is TGTGCCAGCAGCTCTCAGGGGTCTAACTATGGCTACACCTTC. Amino acid sequence: CASSSQGSNYGYTF. This chain links TRBV11-3 with TRBJ1-2, with D possibly being TRBD1 (6 bases). Germline-derived CDR1 and CDR2 are SGHNT and YENEEA. The length of the CDR3 is 14 residues. V lost 4 bases and J 0 bases, leaving 9 bases between the germline ends.

The CDR3 loop is CATSRDFRLSEGEQFF. In nucleotides, the CDR3 is TGTGCCACCAGCAGAGATTTTCGCTTATCAGAGGGTGAGCAGTTCTTC. The rearrangement uses TRBV15 and TRBJ2-1, with D maybe TRBD2 (5 bases). The CDR3 covers 16 residues. V was shortened by 0 bases and J by 9 bases, with 18 bases between the two germline ends. Germline V gene sequence: CDR1 LNHNV, CDR2 YYDKDF (reference sequence).

The V and J genes are TRBV6-6 and TRBJ2-7; 8 bases match TRBD1. This CDR3 contains 14 residues. J was trimmed by 5 bases and V by 0 bases; bases with no gene match: 3. From germline, CDR1 is MNHNY and CDR2 SVGAGI (reference sequence). CDR3: CASSYSDRGHEQYF. The CDR3 region has the DNA TGTGCCAGCAGTTACTCAGACAGGGGCCACGAGCAGTACTTC.

The chain combines TRBV7-9 with TRBJ2-3; possible D gene TRBD2, 6 bases. Trimming cost V 5 bases and J 6 bases, with 12 bases left between them. CDR1 and CDR2 (germline): SEHNR, FQNEAQ (reference sequence). This CDR3 has 13 amino acids. The CDR3, as DNA: TGTGCCAGCAGCCTCGGGGGTAGGGATACGCAGTATTTT. It specifies CASSLGGRDTQYF.

This clone came up a few times. The chain joins TRBV5-8 to TRBJ1-3; no clear D gene. This CDR3 is 16 amino acids long. Trimming pared 1 base from V and 0 bases from J, leaving 11 bases between. Per the germline V gene, CDR1 is SGHTS and CDR2 is YDEGEE. DNA of the CDR3: TGTGCCAGCAGCTTGCTACAGCCAACCTCTGGAAACACCATATATTTT. This sequence encodes CASSLLQPTSGNTIYF.

This chain joins TRBV27 and TRBJ2-1; 9 bases are a match to TRBD1. Per the germline V gene, CDR1 is MNHEY and CDR2 is SMNVEV (reference sequence). The junction had 2 bases not matched to a gene; V was cut back by 8 bases and J by 3 bases. This CDR3 comprises 13 residues. The CDR3 reads CASVDRGYNEQFF. CDR3 nucleotides: TGTGCCAGCGTGGACAGGGGCTACAATGAGCAGTTCTTC.

The chain couples TRBV7-9 to TRBJ1-3; 8 bases are a match to TRBD1. Germline lookup yields CDR1 SEHNR and CDR2 FQNEAQ (reference sequence). With 3 bases clipped from V and 7 bases from J, the junction kept 5 bases outside the gene matches. This CDR3 spans 14 amino acids. This CDR3 reads CASSLSDRVNTIYF. CDR3 in DNA: TGTGCCAGCAGCTTGTCGGACAGGGTGAACACCATATATTTT.

V is TRBV7-2 and J is TRBJ2-3; unclear D gene. Germline CDR1 and CDR2: SGHTA and FQGNSA. V shed 0 bases and J shed 4 bases, with 8 bases lying between them. The CDR3 runs to 14 residues. CDR3 nucleotide sequence: TGTGCCAGCAGCTTAGCGTTCGCGGCAGATACGCAGTATTTT. Translation gives CASSLAFAADTQYF.